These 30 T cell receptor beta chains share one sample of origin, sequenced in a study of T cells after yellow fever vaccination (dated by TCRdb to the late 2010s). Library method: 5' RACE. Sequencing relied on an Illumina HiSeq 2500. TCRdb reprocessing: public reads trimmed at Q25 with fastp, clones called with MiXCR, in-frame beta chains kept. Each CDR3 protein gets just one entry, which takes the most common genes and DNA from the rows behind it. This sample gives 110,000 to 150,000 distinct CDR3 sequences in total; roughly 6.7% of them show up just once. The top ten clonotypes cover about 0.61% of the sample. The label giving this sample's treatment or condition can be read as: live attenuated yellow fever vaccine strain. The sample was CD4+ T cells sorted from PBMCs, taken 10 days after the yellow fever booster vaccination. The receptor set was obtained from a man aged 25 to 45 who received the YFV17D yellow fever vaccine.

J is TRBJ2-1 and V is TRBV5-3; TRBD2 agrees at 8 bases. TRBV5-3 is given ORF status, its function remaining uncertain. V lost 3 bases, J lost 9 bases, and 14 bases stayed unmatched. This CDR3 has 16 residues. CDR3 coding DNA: TGTGCCAGAAGCTACCCACTAGCGGTGAGTGGTGGTGAGCAGTTCTTC. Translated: CARSYPLAVSGGEQFF.

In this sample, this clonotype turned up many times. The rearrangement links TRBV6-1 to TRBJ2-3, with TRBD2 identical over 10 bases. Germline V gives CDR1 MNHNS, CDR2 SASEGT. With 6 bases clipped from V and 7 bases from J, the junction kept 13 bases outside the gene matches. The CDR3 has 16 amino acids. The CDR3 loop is CASRGGLAGVSYTQYF. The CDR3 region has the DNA TGTGCCAGCAGAGGGGGTCTAGCGGGAGTTTCATATACGCAGTATTTT.

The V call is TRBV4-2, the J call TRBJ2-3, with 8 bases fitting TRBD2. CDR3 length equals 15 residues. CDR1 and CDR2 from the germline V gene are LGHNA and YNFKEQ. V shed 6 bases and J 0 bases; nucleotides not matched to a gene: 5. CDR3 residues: CASSKAGVSTDTQYF. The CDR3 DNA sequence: TGTGCCAGCAGTAAAGCGGGAGTAAGCACAGATACGCAGTATTTT.

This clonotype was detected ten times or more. CDR3 region: CASSLVAGGSYNEQFF. The CDR3, as DNA: TGTGCCAGCAGCTTAGTAGCGGGAGGGTCTTACAATGAGCAGTTCTTC. This chain connects TRBV7-2 to TRBJ2-1; the match to TRBD2 covers 11 bases. The germline CDR1 and CDR2 sequences are SGHTA and FQGNSA. Trimming removed 1 base from V and 4 bases from J; junction bases left unmatched: 3. The CDR3 contains 16 residues.

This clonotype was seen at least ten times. Here the CDR3 DNA reads TGTGCCACATGGGACCGCTACGAGCAGTACTTC. This encodes CATWDRYEQYF. The J gene is TRBJ2-7, the V gene TRBV28; D is perhaps TRBD1 or TRBD2 (5 bases each). The V end lost 10 bases, the J end lost 3 bases, and 10 bases lay between the germline ends. The CDR3 is 11 residues long. From germline, CDR1 is MDHEN and CDR2 SYDVKM.

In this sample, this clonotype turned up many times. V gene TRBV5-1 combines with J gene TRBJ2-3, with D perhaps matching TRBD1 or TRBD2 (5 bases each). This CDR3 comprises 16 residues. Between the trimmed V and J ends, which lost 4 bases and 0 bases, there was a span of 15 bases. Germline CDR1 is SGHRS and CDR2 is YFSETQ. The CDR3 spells CASSAPRGASTDTQYF. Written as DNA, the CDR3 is TGCGCCAGCAGCGCCCCCCGGGGCGCTAGCACAGATACGCAGTATTTT.

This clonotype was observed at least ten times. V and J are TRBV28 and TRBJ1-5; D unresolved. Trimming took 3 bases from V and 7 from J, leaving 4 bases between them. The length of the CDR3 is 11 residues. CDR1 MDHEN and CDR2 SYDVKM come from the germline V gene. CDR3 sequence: CASSFPQPQHF. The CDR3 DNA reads TGTGCCAGCAGTTTTCCCCAGCCCCAGCATTTT.

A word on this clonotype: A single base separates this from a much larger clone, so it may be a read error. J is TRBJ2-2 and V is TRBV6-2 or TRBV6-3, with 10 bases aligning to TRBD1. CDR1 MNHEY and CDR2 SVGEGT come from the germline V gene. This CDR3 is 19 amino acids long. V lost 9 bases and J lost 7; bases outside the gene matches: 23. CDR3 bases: TGTGCCAGTATGGAGCCGGGACAGGGGTTTTTCGCCGTCGACGGGGAGCTGTTTTTT. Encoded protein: CASMEPGQGFFAVDGELFF.

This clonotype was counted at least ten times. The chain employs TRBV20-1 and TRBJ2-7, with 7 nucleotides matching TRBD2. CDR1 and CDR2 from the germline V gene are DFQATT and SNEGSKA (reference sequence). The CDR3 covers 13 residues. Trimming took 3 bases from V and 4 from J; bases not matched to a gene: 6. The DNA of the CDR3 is TGCAGTGCTAGCCTAGCGGCACCTTACGAGCAGTACTTC. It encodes CSASLAAPYEQYF.

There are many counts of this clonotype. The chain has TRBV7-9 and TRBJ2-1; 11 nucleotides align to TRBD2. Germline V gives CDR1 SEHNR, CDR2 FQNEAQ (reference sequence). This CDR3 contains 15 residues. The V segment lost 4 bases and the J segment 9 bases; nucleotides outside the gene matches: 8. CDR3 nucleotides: TGTGCCAGCAGCTACAGGACTAGCGGGCTTCGTGAGCAGTTCTTC. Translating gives CASSYRTSGLREQFF.

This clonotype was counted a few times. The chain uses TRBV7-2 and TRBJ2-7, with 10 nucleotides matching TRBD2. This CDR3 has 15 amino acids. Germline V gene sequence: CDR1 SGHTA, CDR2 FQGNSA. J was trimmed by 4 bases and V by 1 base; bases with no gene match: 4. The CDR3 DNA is TGTGCCAGCAGCTTAGTGCTAGCGGGAGCTTACGAGCAGTACTTC. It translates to CASSLVLAGAYEQYF.

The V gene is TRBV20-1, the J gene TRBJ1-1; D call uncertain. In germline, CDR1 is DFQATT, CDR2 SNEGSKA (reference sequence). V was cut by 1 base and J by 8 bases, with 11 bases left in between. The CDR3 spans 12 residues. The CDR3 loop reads CSARAGWPEAFF. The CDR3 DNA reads TGCAGTGCTAGAGCCGGTTGGCCCGAAGCTTTCTTT.

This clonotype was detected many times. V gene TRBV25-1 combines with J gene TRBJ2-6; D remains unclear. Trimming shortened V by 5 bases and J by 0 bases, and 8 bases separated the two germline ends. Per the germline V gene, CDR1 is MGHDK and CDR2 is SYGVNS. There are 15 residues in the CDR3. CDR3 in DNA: TGTGCCAGCAGTCCCGGCCACTCTGGGGCCAACGTCCTGACTTTC. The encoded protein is CASSPGHSGANVLTF.

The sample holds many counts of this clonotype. The CDR3: CASSPALASAETQYF. In DNA form, the CDR3 reads TGCGCCAGCAGTCCCGCCCTAGCGTCAGCGGAGACCCAGTACTTC. The chain couples TRBV10-2 to TRBJ2-5; TRBD2 might be the D (6 bases). Germline V gene sequence: CDR1 WSHSY, CDR2 SAAADI. V was shortened by 5 bases and J by 5 bases, with 18 bases between the two germline ends. The CDR3 runs 15 residues.

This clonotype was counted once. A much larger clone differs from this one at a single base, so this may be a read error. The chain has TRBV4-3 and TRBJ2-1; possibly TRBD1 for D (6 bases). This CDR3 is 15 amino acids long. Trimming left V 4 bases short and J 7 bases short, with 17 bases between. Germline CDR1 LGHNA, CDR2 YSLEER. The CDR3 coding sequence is TGCGCCAGCAGCCTCCTCCCGGGGACAAGGAATGAGCAGTTCTTC. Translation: CASSLLPGTRNEQFF.

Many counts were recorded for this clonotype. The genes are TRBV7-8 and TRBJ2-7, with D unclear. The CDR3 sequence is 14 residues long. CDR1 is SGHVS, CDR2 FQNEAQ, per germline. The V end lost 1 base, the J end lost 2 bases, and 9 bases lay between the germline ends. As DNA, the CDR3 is TGTGCCAGCAGCTTAGGTTACCCCCCCTACGAGCAGTACTTC. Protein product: CASSLGYPPYEQYF. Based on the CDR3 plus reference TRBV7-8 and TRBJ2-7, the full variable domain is GAGVSQSPRYKVAKRGQDVALRCDPISGHVSLFWYQQALGQGPEFLTYFQNEAQLDKSGLPSDRFFAERPEGSVSTLKIQRTQQEDSAVYLCASSLGYPPYEQYFGPGTRLTVT.

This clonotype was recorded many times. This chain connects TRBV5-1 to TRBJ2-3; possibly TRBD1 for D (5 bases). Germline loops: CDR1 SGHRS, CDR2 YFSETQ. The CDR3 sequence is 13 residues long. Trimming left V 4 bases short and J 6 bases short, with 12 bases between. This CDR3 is CASSGATTDTQYF. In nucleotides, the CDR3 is TGCGCCAGCAGCGGGGCCACCACGGATACGCAGTATTTT.

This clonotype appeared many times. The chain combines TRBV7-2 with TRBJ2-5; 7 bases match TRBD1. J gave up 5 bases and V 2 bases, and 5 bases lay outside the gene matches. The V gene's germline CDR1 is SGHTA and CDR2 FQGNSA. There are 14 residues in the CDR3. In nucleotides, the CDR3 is TGTGCCAGCAGCTTATACAGGGGCAAGGAGACCCAGTACTTC. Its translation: CASSLYRGKETQYF.

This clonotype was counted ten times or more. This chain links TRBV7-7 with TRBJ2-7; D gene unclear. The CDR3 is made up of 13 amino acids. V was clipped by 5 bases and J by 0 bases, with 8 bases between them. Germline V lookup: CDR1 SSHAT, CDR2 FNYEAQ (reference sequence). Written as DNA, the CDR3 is TGTGCCAGCAGCGTGGGCAGCTCCTACGAGCAGTACTTC. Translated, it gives CASSVGSSYEQYF.

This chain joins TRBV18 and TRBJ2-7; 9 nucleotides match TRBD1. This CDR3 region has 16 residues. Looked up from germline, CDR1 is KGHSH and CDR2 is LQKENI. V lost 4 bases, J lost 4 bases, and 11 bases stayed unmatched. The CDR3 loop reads CASSHARDRVPYEQYF. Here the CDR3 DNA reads TGTGCCAGCTCACACGCCCGGGACAGGGTTCCTTACGAGCAGTACTTC.

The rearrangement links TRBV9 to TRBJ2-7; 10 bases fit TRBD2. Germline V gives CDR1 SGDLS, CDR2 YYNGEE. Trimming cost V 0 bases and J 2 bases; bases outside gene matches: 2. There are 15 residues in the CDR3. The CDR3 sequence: CASSVAAGGPYEQYF. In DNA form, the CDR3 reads TGTGCCAGCAGCGTAGCAGCGGGAGGGCCCTACGAGCAGTACTTC. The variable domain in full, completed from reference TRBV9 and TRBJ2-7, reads DSGVTQTPKHLITATGQRVTLRCSPRSGDLSVYWYQQSLDQGLQFLIQYYNGEERAKGNILERFSAQQFPDLHSELNLSSLELGDSALYFCASSVAAGGPYEQYFGPGTRLTVT.

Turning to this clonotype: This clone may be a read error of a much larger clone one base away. In nucleotides, the CDR3 is TGTGGCAGCAGCTCCCCACCTAGCGGGAGCGGAGATGAGCAGTTCTTC. Protein product: CGSSSPPSGSGDEQFF. V gene TRBV6-1 combines with J gene TRBJ2-1; 10 bases agree with TRBD2. Germline lookup yields CDR1 MNHNS and CDR2 SASEGT. The CDR3 is 16 amino acids.

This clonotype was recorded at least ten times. The CDR3 here is CASSYRQGKGYTQYF. In nucleotides, the CDR3 is TGTGCCAGCAGTTACAGACAGGGGAAAGGATATACGCAGTATTTT. The V and J genes are TRBV6-5 and TRBJ2-3, with 8 bases fitting TRBD1. Germline assignment: CDR1 MNHEY and CDR2 SVGAGI. The trim removed 2 bases at V and 7 bases at J, leaving 8 bases unmatched. CDR3 length: 15 amino acids.

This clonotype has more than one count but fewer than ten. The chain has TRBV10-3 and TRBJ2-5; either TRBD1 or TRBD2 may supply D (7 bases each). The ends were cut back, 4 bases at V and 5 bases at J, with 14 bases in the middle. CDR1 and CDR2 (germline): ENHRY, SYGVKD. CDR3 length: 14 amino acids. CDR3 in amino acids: CAISGTGEGETQYF. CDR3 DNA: TGTGCCATCAGTGGTACAGGGGAGGGGGAGACCCAGTACTTC.

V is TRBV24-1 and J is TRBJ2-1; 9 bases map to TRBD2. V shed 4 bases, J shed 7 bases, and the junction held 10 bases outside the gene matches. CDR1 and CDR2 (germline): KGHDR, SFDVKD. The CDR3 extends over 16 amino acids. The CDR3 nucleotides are TGTGCCACCAGTGAGTTAGCGGGAGTCCCTTCTAATGAGCAGTTCTTC. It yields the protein CATSELAGVPSNEQFF.

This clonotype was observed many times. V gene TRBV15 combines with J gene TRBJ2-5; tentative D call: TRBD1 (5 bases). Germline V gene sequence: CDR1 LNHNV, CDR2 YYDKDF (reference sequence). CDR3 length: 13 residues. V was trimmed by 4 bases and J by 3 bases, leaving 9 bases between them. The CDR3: CATSIFREETQYF. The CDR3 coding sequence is TGTGCCACCAGCATCTTCAGGGAAGAGACCCAGTACTTC.

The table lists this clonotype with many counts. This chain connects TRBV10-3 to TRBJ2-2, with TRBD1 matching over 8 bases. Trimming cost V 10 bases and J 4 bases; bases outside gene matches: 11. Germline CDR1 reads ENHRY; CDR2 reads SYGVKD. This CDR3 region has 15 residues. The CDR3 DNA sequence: TGTGCCACCTCCACAGGACAGGGTTCCACCGGGGAGCTGTTTTTT. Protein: CATSTGQGSTGELFF.

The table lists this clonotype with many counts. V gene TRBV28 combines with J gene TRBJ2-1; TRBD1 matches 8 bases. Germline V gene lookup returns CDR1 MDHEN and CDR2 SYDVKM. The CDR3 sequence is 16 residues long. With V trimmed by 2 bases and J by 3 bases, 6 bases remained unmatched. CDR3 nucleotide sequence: TGTGCCAGCAGTTTACGCCAGGGGGCCGTCTACAATGAGCAGTTCTTC. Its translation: CASSLRQGAVYNEQFF. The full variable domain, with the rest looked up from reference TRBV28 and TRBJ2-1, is DVKVTQSSRYLVKRTGEKVFLECVQDMDHENMFWYRQDPGLGLRLIYFSYDVKMKEKGDIPEGYSVSREKKERFSLILESASTNQTSMYLCASSLRQGAVYNEQFFGPGTRLTVL.

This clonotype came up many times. The CDR3 region is CASSLLVSATNTGELFF. Here the CDR3 DNA reads TGTGCCAGCAGTTTATTAGTTTCAGCAACGAACACCGGGGAGCTGTTTTTT. V is TRBV27 and J is TRBJ2-2; D gene unclear. Trimming cost V 1 base and J 0 bases, with 12 bases left between them. Germline V gene sequence: CDR1 MNHEY, CDR2 SMNVEV (reference sequence). The CDR3 spans 17 residues.

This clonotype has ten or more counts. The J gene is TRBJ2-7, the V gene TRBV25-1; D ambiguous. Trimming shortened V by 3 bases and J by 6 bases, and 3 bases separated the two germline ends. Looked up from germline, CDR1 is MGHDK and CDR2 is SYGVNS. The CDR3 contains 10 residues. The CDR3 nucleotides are TGTGCCAGCAGTGAGGGCGAGCAGTACTTC. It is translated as CASSEGEQYF.